Sequencing of this T cell receptor (beta chain) was carried out in a study of CD8 T cells in ankylosing spondylitis. A quantitative 5'-RACE method, one with molecular barcodes, was used to make TCR beta libraries. TCRdb analysed the 5' RACE reads with MiXCR anew, one entry per CDR3 protein. The sample gives a few hundred thousand distinct CDR3 sequences, roughly 18% of which show up once; roughly 46% is in the top ten. This CDR3 is built from 16 residues. V shed 7 bases and J 4 bases; nucleotides not matched to a gene: 9. The germline V gene encodes CDR1 KGHDR and CDR2 SFDVKD. Study-level findings and limits: Reports of some motif variants in reactive arthritis synovial fluid and blood predate this one. Blood from ankylosing spondylitis patients appeared to carry a characteristic roughly eight-variant TCR beta motif. In ankylosing spondylitis patients, matched synovial fluid reportedly showed significant enrichment of disease-linked clones. Disease-linked clones displayed a CD8+ phenotype and appeared relatively rarely in peripheral blood.

With respect to this clonotype: Its antigen is not identified.

This sequence originates from a male donor with ankylosing spondylitis. Sequencing input: blood, either unsorted or a sorted T cell fraction (not recorded which). V and J are TRBV24-1 and TRBJ2-7; 13 nucleotides line up with TRBD2. The CDR3: CATRPPGLAGRYEQYF. In DNA, the CDR3 is TGTGCCACCAGACCCCCGGGACTAGCGGGACGGTACGAGCAGTACTTC.